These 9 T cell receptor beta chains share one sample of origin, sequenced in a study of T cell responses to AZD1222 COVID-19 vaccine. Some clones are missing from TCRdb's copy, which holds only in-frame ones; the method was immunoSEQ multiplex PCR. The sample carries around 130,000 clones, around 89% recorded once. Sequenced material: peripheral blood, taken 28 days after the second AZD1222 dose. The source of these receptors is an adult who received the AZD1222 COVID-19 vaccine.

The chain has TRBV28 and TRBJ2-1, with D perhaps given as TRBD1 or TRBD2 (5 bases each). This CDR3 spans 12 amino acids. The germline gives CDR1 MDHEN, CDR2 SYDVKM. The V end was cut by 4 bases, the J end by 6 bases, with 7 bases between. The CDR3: CASSWGSNEQFF. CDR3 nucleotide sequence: TGTGCCAGCAGTTGGGGGTCCAATGAGCAGTTCTTC.

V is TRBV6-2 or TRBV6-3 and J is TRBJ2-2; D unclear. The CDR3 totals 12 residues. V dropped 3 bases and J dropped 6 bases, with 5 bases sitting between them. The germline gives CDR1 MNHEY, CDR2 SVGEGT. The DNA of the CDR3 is TGTGCCAGCAGTTATCAGTCCGGGGAGCTGTTTTTT. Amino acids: CASSYQSGELFF.

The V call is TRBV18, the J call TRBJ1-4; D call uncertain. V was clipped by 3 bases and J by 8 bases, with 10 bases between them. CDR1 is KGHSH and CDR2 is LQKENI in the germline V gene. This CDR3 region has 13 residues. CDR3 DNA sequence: TGTGCCAGCTCACCGACCGAAGGGGAAAAACTGTTTTTT. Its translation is CASSPTEGEKLFF.

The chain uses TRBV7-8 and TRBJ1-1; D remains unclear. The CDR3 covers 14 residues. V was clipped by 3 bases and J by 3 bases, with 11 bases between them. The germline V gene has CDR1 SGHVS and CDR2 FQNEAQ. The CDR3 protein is CASSFDPSDTEAFF. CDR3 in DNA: TGTGCCAGCAGCTTCGACCCTTCGGACACTGAAGCTTTCTTT.

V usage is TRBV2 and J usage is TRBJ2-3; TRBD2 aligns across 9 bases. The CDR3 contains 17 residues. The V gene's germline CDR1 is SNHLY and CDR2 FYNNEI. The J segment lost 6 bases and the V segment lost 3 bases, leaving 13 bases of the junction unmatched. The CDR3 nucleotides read TGTGCCAGCAGTGATCGTGGGCTAGCGGGGCCCAGGGATACGCAGTATTTT. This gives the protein CASSDRGLAGPRDTQYF.

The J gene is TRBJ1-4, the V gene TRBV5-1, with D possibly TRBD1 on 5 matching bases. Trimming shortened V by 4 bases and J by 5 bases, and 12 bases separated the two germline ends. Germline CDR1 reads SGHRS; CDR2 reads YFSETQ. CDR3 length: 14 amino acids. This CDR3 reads CASSVTAINEKLFF. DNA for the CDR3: TGCGCCAGCAGCGTGACAGCCATAAATGAAAAACTGTTTTTT.

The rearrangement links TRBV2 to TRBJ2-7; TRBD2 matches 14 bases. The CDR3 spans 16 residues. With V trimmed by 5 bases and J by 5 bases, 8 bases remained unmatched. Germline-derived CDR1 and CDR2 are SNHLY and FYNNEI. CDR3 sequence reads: CASSPTSGGVNHEQYF. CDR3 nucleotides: TGTGCCAGCAGTCCGACTAGCGGGGGGGTAAACCACGAGCAGTACTTC.

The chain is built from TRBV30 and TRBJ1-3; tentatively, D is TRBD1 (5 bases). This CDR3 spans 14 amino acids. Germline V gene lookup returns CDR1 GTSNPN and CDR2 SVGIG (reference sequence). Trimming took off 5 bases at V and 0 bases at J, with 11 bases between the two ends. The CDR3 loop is CAWALGGSGNTIYF. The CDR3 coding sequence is TGTGCCTGGGCCCTGGGGGGCTCTGGAAACACCATATATTTT.

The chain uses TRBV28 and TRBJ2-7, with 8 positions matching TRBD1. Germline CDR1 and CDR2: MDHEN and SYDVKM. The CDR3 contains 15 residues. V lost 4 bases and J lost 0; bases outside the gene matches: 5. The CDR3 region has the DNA TGTGCCAGCAGTTGGACAGGGAAGAGCTCCTACGAGCAGTACTTC. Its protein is CASSWTGKSSYEQYF.